Detailed here is one TCR beta chain. These data belong to a study of blood T cell repertoires in COVID-19. Clones were sequenced by immunoSEQ multiplex PCR, and TCRdb holds only the in-frame ones, with some missing. This table has fewer than 250,000 clones, roughly nine tenths appearing once. This sequence originates from a man aged 40-55 years with acute or convalescent COVID-19. Source material: peripheral blood.

As DNA, the CDR3 is TGTGCCAGTAGTACGGGACAGGGGGATGGAAACACCATATATTTT. Amino acids: CASSTGQGDGNTIYF. V and J are TRBV19 and TRBJ1-3; 11 bases are shared with TRBD1. Trimming cost V 4 bases and J 3 bases; bases outside gene matches: 2. The CDR3 is 15 amino acids. Germline CDR1 reads LNHDA; CDR2 reads SQIVND (reference sequence).